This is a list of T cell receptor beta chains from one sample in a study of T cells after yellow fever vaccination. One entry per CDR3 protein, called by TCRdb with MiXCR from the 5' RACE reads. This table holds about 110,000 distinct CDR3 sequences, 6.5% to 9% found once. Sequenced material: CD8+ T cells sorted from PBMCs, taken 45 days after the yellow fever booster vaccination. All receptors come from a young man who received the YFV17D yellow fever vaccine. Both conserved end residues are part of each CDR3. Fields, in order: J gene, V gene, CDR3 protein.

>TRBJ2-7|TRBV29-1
CSVVGFGGNEQYF
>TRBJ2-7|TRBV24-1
CATSVLDMDQNSTYEQYF
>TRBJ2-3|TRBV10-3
CAISESGGSWGTQYF
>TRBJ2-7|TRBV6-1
CASSQGRYEQYF
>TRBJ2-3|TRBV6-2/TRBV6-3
CASSQLSGSSTDTQYF
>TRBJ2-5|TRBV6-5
CASSYIVRDTETQYF
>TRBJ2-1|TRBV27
CASSLMGPINEQFF
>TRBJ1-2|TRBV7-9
CASSTPGQGLQGYTF
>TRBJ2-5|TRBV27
CASSLSPAVAEGETQYF
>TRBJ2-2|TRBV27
CASRRQGTGELFF
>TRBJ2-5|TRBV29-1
CSGLREAQYF
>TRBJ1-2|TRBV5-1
CASSNGDGQIGHGYTF
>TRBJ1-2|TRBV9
CASSVAGTAGNGYTF
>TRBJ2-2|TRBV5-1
CASSSGTSNTGELFF
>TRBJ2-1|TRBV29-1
CSVEGTGLGEQFF
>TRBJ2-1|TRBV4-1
CASSQDLEETYNEQFF
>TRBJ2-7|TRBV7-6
CASSFEGSHEQYF
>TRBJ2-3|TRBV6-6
CASNDGAQYF
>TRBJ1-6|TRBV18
CASSPPVGSGSPLHF
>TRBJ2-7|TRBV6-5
CASSPGWTYEQYF
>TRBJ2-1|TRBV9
CASSPELLAGNNEQFF
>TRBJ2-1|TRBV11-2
CASSWGSRGNEQFF
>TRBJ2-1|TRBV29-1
CSDRSPPYNEQFF
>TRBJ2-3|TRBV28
CASNLPRGEGADTQYF
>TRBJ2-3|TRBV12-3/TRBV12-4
CASSRAGTADTQYF
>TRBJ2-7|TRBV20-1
CSGTSGILGSYEQYF
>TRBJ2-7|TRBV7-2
CASSDPRTSGFPYEQYF
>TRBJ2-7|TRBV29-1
CSVEVGDRANEQYF
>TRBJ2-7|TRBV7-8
CASSSAEEGSPYEQYF
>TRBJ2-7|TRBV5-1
CASSLSGGNEQYF
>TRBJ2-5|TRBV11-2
CASSFEGLAYQETQYF
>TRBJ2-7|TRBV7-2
CASSASGFDEQYF
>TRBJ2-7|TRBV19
CASSPSEGRLAEYF
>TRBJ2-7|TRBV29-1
CSVEAGTGGRYEQYF
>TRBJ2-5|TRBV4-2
CASSLDDYNETQYF
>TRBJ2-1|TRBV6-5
CATVGGSNEQFF
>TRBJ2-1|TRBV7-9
CASSFGRQDREQFF
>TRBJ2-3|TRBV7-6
CASSLESGQITDTQYF
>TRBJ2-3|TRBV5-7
CASSLGSSGISTDTQYF
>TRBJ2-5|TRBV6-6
CASSYEGGETQYF
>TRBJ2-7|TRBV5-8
CASSLGIKSGGEQYF
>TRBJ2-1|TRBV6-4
CASSDSSLGEYNEQFF
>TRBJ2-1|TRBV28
CASRRGNEQFF
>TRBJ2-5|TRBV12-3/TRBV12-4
CASSWTGTVQETQYF
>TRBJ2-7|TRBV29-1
CSVVEGSLNEQYF
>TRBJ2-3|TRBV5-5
CASSFVPGGSGTDTQYF
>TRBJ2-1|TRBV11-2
CASSLESHNEQFF
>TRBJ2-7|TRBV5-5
CASSLEWEYEQYF